These 24 T cell receptor beta chains came from one sample sequenced in a study of blood T cell repertoires in COVID-19. The assay was immunoSEQ multiplex PCR, and TCRdb's table has in-frame clones only and misses some. The sample contains some 130,000 clones, roughly 85% of which appear only once. Sequencing was done on a sample of peripheral blood. Receptor source: a man between 60 and 75 years old with acute or convalescent COVID-19.

CDR3 amino acids: CASSLLAGVTDTQYF. CDR3 DNA sequence: TGTGCCAGTAGTCTCCTAGCGGGGGTGACAGATACGCAGTATTTT. The rearrangement uses TRBV19 and TRBJ2-3; 10 nucleotides agree with TRBD2. The junction had 5 bases not matched to a gene; V was cut back by 5 bases and J by 3 bases. The CDR3 totals 15 residues. Germline CDR1 LNHDA, CDR2 SQIVND (reference sequence).

This chain connects TRBV2 to TRBJ1-2; D is perhaps TRBD1 (5 bases). The germline gives CDR1 SNHLY, CDR2 FYNNEI. The length of the CDR3 is 13 residues. V lost 3 bases and J lost 8, with 13 bases in between. Written as DNA, the CDR3 is TGTGCCAGCAGTGACAGACAGACCGGGGGCTACACCTTC. It translates to CASSDRQTGGYTF.

The gene calls are TRBV27 and TRBJ2-7; 7 bases match TRBD1. The CDR3 has 15 amino acids. The germline CDR1 and CDR2 sequences are MNHEY and SMNVEV (reference sequence). The J segment lost 2 bases and the V segment lost 0 bases, leaving 4 bases of the junction unmatched. In DNA form, the CDR3 reads TGTGCCAGCAGTTTATCGATTAGGGGGCCCTACGAGCAGTACTTC. As protein: CASSLSIRGPYEQYF.

This chain connects TRBV12-3 or TRBV12-4 to TRBJ1-5, with D unresolved. Trimming cost V 6 bases and J 2 bases, with 8 bases left between them. The CDR3 length is 13 residues. CDR3 amino acids: CASRQVGNQPQHF. CDR3 in DNA: TGTGCCAGCAGGCAGGTAGGCAATCAGCCCCAGCATTTT.

The chain couples TRBV30 to TRBJ2-7; unclear D gene. The CDR3 has 16 amino acids. CDR1 and CDR2 (germline): GTSNPN, SVGIG (reference sequence). V shed 2 bases and J shed 3 bases, with 20 bases lying between them. The CDR3 is CAWSRHKTGRSYEQYF. DNA for the CDR3: TGTGCCTGGAGTAGGCATAAGACGGGTCGAAGCTACGAGCAGTACTTC.

V usage is TRBV6-6 and J usage is TRBJ1-1; a possible D gene is TRBD1 (5 bases). CDR1 is MNHNY, CDR2 SVGAGI, per germline (reference sequence). This CDR3 spans 14 amino acids. V shed 2 bases and J shed 4 bases, with 11 bases lying between them. CDR3 sequence reads: CASSYLFGGTEAFF. Here the CDR3 DNA reads TGTGCCAGCAGTTACCTTTTCGGGGGCACTGAAGCTTTCTTT.

The V call is TRBV5-6, the J call TRBJ1-6; TRBD1 might be the D (5 bases). The CDR3 runs to 16 residues. V lost 0 bases and J 8 bases, leaving 15 bases between the germline ends. The germline V gene has CDR1 SGHDT and CDR2 YYEEEE. In DNA form, the CDR3 reads TGTGCCAGCAGCTTGGCCGGCGGGGCCACAGATTCACCCCTCCACTTT. Translating it yields CASSLAGGATDSPLHF.

This clone occurred once. The chain carries TRBV24-1 and TRBJ2-1; TRBD2 matches at 12 bases. Germline CDR1 reads KGHDR; CDR2 reads SFDVKD. J was trimmed by 2 bases and V by 5 bases; bases with no gene match: 0. This CDR3 is built from 15 residues. CDR3 nucleotide sequence: TGTGCCACCAGTGCTAGCGGGAGGGCCTACAATGAGCAGTTCTTC. Amino acid sequence: CATSASGRAYNEQFF.

The chain recombines TRBV30 with TRBJ2-2, with D possibly being TRBD2 (5 bases). CDR1 GTSNPN and CDR2 SVGIG come from the germline V gene (reference sequence). This CDR3 has 11 amino acids. Trimming took 5 bases from V and 8 from J, leaving 9 bases between them. The CDR3 DNA sequence: TGTGCCTGGGGCCGGGAAGGGGAGCTGTTTTTT. It encodes CAWGREGELFF.

V gene TRBV6-2 or TRBV6-3 combines with J gene TRBJ2-1, with 7 nucleotides matching TRBD2. This CDR3 is 15 amino acids long. The V segment lost 6 bases and the J segment 3 bases; nucleotides outside the gene matches: 8. CDR1 MNHEY and CDR2 SVGEGT come from the germline V gene. CDR3: CASSLTRTSYNEQFF. DNA of the CDR3: TGTGCCAGCAGCCTTACTAGGACTAGCTACAATGAGCAGTTCTTC.

The rearrangement links TRBV6-6 to TRBJ1-1; 9 bases match TRBD1. The germline gives CDR1 MNHNY, CDR2 SVGAGI (reference sequence). The J segment lost 2 bases and the V segment lost 2 bases, leaving 3 bases of the junction unmatched. CDR3 length: 15 residues. This CDR3 is CASSYGQGPNTEAFF. The CDR3 DNA is TGTGCCAGCAGTTACGGACAGGGGCCTAACACTGAAGCTTTCTTT.

This chain links TRBV5-5 with TRBJ1-2; TRBD1 is a possible D gene (5 bases). The V end lost 4 bases, the J end lost 8 bases, and 12 bases lay between the germline ends. The CDR3 has 12 amino acids. The V gene's germline CDR1 is SGHKS and CDR2 YYEKEE (reference sequence). CDR3 in DNA: TGTGCCAGCAGCCCCTCCGGGGGAGGCTACACCTTC. This encodes CASSPSGGGYTF.

J is TRBJ1-5 and V is TRBV27, with D maybe TRBD1 (6 bases). Germline CDR1 reads MNHEY; CDR2 reads SMNVEV (reference sequence). The CDR3 spans 15 residues. Trimming removed 0 bases from V and 2 bases from J, with 8 bases in between. CDR3 loop: CASSLSQGRNQPQHF. The CDR3 region has the DNA TGTGCCAGCAGTTTATCGCAGGGGCGCAATCAGCCCCAGCATTTT.

The chain recombines TRBV5-1 with TRBJ2-1, with 15 bases that match TRBD2. The CDR3 runs 15 residues. Germline CDR1 is SGHRS and CDR2 is YFSETQ. V was clipped by 4 bases and J by 7 bases; unmatched bases: 3. CDR3 bases: TGCGCCAGCAGCACGGGACTAGCGGGAGGAAATGAGCAGTTCTTC. It encodes CASSTGLAGGNEQFF.

The rearrangement joins TRBV5-4 to TRBJ2-7; 10 bases fit TRBD1. The CDR3 runs 15 residues. Germline V gene data show CDR1 as SGHNT and CDR2 as YYREEE (reference sequence). V shed 5 bases and J 1 base; nucleotides not matched to a gene: 6. The CDR3 loop reads CASRGDRGRSYEQYF. The CDR3 nucleotides read TGTGCCAGCAGGGGGGACAGGGGAAGGTCCTACGAGCAGTACTTC.

The rearrangement links TRBV7-2 to TRBJ2-1; TRBD2 is a possible D gene (5 bases). Germline values: CDR1 SGHTA, CDR2 FQGNSA. The ends were cut back, 5 bases at V and 8 bases at J, with 10 bases in the middle. The CDR3 runs 12 residues. The CDR3 DNA is TGTGCCAGCAGCCCCACTAGACATGAGCAGTTCTTC. Translating gives CASSPTRHEQFF.

This clone was detected only once. The rearrangement uses TRBV15 and TRBJ1-5; 7 nucleotides align to TRBD1. The CDR3 covers 13 residues. CDR1 and CDR2 from the germline V gene are LNHNV and YYDKDF (reference sequence). The V segment lost 3 bases and the J segment 6 bases; nucleotides outside the gene matches: 2. The CDR3 spells CATSRTGSQPQHF. The DNA for the CDR3 is TGTGCCACCAGCAGGACAGGGAGTCAGCCCCAGCATTTT.

The chain recombines TRBV10-3 with TRBJ1-3; 8 nucleotides match TRBD1. Germline V gene lookup returns CDR1 ENHRY and CDR2 SYGVKD. With V trimmed by 2 bases and J by 15 bases, 9 bases remained unmatched. The CDR3 totals 13 residues. Here the CDR3 reads CAISERETGVKYF. The DNA of the CDR3 is TGTGCCATCAGTGAGCGGGAGACAGGGGTAAAATATTTT.

The chain couples TRBV7-2 to TRBJ1-5, with D maybe TRBD1 (6 bases). Per the germline V gene, CDR1 is SGHTA and CDR2 is FQGNSA. Trimming stripped 1 base from V and 2 bases from J, with 9 bases between. This CDR3 is 15 amino acids long. Here the CDR3 DNA reads TGTGCCAGCAGCTTAGGGGGGCCCGGCAATCAGCCCCAGCATTTT. Its protein product is CASSLGGPGNQPQHF.

V gene TRBV7-3 combines with J gene TRBJ2-1; TRBD2 agrees at 12 bases. CDR1 and CDR2 (germline): SGHTA, FQGTGA. J gave up 8 bases and V 5 bases, and 13 bases lay outside the gene matches. There are 17 residues in the CDR3. The DNA of the CDR3 is TGTGCCAGCAGCCCCCAACCTGGACTAGCGGGATCGCATGAGCAGTTCTTC. The encoded protein is CASSPQPGLAGSHEQFF.

V gene TRBV18 combines with J gene TRBJ2-1; possibly TRBD2 for D (5 bases). From germline, CDR1 is KGHSH and CDR2 LQKENI. V lost 8 bases and J 4 bases, leaving 18 bases between the germline ends. The CDR3 loop spans 15 amino acids. CDR3 bases: TGTGCCAGCCTCCGTGCGAAGCGGCGGTACAATGAGCAGTTCTTC. Translation: CASLRAKRRYNEQFF. The full variable domain, in which reference TRBV18 and TRBJ2-1 provide the parts outside the CDR3, is NAGVMQNPRHLVRRRGQEARLRCSPMKGHSHVYWYRQLPEEGLKFMVYLQKENIIDESGMPKERFSAEFPKEGPSILRIQQVVRGDSAAYFCASLRAKRRYNEQFFGPGTRLTVL.

The V gene is TRBV4-3, the J gene TRBJ1-6, with D possibly matching TRBD1 (6 bases). The germline gives CDR1 LGHNA, CDR2 YSLEER. The CDR3 spans 15 residues. With 1 base removed from V and 7 bases from J, the gap between germline ends came to 11 bases. Written as DNA, the CDR3 is TGCGCCAGCAGCCAAGGGGCTCAGGGGAATTCACCCCTCCACTTT. Encoded protein: CASSQGAQGNSPLHF.

The chain couples TRBV6-5 to TRBJ2-7, with 15 bases identical to TRBD2. V lost 2 bases to trimming and J lost 4 bases; unmatched junction nucleotides: 3. The CDR3 is made up of 16 amino acids. The germline gives CDR1 MNHEY, CDR2 SVGAGI. The CDR3 reads CASSYTGTSGRYEQYF. In DNA form, the CDR3 reads TGTGCCAGCAGTTACACCGGGACTAGCGGGAGGTACGAGCAGTACTTC.

The rearrangement uses TRBV7-9 and TRBJ1-2, with 9 bases lining up with TRBD1. The germline gives CDR1 SEHNR, CDR2 FQNEAQ (reference sequence). Germline trimming cut 5 bases from V and 6 bases from J; bases unmatched to any gene: 4. The CDR3 totals 13 residues. The CDR3 nucleotides read TGTGCCAGCAGCGAGGGACAGGGTAATGGCTACACCTTC. Amino acid sequence: CASSEGQGNGYTF.